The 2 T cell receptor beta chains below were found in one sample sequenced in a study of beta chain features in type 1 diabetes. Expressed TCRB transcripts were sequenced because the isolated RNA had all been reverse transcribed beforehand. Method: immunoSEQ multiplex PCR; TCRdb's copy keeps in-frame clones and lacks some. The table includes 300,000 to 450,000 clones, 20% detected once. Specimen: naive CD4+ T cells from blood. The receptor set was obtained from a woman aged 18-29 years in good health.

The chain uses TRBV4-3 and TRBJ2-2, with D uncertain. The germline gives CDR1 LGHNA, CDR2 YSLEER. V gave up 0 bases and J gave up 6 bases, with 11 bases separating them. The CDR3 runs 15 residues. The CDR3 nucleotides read TGCGCCAGCAGCCAAGATCTTGTTCGTGCCGGGGAGCTGTTTTTT. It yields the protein CASSQDLVRAGELFF.

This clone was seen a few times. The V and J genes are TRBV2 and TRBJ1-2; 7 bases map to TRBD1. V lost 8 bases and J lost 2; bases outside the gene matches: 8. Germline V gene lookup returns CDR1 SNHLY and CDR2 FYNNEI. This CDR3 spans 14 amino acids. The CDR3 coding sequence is TGTGCCAGCCTGCAGGACAGGAACAACTATGGCTACACCTTC. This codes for CASLQDRNNYGYTF.